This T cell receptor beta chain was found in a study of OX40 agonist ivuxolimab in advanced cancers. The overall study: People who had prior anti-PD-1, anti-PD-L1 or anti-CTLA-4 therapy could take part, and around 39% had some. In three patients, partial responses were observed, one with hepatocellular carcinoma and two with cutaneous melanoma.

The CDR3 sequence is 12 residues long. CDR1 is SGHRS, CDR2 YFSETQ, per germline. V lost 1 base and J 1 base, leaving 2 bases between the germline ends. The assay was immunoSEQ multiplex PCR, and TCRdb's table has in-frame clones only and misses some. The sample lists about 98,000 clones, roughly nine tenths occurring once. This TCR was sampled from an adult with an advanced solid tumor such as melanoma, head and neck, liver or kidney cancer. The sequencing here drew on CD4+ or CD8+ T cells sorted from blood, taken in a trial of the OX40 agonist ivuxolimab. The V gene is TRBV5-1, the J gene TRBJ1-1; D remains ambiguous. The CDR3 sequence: CASSLQNTEAFF. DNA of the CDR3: TGCGCCAGCAGCTTGCAGAACACTGAAGCTTTCTTT.